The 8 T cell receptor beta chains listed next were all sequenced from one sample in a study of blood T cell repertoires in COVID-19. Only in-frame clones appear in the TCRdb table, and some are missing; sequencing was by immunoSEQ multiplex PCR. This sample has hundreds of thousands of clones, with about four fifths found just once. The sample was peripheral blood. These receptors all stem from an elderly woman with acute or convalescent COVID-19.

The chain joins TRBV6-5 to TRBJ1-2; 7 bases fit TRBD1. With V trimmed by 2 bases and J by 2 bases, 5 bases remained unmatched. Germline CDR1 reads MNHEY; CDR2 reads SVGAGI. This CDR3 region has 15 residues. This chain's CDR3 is CASSYATGQNYGYTF. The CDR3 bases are TGTGCCAGCAGTTACGCAACGGGACAGAACTATGGCTACACCTTC.

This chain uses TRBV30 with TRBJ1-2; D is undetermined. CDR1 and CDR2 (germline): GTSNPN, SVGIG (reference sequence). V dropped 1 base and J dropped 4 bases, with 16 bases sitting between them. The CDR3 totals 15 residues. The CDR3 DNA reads TGTGCCTGGAGTGCCGGGAGTGGCAGAATCTATGGCTACACCTTC. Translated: CAWSAGSGRIYGYTF. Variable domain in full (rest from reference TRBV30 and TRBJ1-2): SQTIHQWPATLVQPVGSPLSLECTVEGTSNPNLYWYRQAAGRGLQLLFYSVGIGQISSEVPQNLSASRPQDRQFILSSKKLLLSDSGFYLCAWSAGSGRIYGYTFGSGTRLTVV.

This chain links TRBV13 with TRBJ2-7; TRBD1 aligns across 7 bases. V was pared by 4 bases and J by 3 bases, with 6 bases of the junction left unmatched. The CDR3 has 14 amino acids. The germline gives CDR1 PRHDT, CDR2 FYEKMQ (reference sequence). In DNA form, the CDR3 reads TGTGCCAGCAGCTACGACAGGGACCTCTACGAGCAGTACTTC. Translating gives CASSYDRDLYEQYF. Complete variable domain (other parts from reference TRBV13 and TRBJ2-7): AAGVIQSPRHLIKEKRETATLKCYPIPRHDTVYWYQQGPGQDPQFLISFYEKMQSDKGSIPDRFSAQQFSDYHSELNMSSLELGDSALYFCASSYDRDLYEQYFGPGTRLTVT.

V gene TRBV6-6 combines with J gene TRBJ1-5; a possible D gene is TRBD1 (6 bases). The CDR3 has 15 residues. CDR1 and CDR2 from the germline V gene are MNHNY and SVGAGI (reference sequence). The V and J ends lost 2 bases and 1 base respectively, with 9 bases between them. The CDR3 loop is CASSYGQGSNQPQHF. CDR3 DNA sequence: TGTGCCAGCAGTTACGGGCAGGGGAGCAATCAGCCCCAGCATTTT.

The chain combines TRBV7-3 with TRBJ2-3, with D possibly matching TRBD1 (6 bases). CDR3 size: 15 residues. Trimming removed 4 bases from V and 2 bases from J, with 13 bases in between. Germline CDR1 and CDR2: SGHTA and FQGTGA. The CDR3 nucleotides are TGTGCCAGCAGCTCCCCGGGACAACCCACAGATACGCAGTATTTT. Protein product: CASSSPGQPTDTQYF.

The chain's CDR3 is CATADRSTYEQYF. For the CDR3, the DNA is TGTGCCACCGCGGACAGGAGCACCTACGAGCAGTACTTC. This sequence joins TRBV15 and TRBJ2-7; TRBD1 matches at 7 bases. J lost 2 bases, V lost 8 bases, and 6 bases had no gene match. CDR1 is LNHNV and CDR2 is YYDKDF in the germline V gene (reference sequence). The CDR3 spans 13 residues.

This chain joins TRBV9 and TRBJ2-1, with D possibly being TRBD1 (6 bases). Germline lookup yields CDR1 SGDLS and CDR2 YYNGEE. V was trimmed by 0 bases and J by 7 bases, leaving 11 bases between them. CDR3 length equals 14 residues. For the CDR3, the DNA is TGTGCCAGCAGCGTAGGGGGGCCCGAGAATGAGCAGTTCTTC. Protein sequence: CASSVGGPENEQFF.

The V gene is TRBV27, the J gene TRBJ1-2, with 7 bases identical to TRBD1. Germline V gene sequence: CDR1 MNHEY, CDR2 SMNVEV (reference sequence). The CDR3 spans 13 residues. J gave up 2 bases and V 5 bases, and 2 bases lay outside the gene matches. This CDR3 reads CASSQDRNYGYTF. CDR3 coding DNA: TGTGCCAGCAGTCAGGACAGGAACTATGGCTACACCTTC.